This TCR beta chain was sequenced in a study of cytomegalovirus exposure and HLA in healthy donors. Generated by immunoSEQ multiplex PCR, the TCRdb table keeps only in-frame clones and is missing some. The table shows around 150,000 clones, with around 85% occurring only once. Turning to this clone: Its target is not known.

Study-level results: TCR clusters originating in the first cohort tended to co-occur in the approximately 130 validation repertoires, according to a later analysis.

The germline V and J ends were trimmed by 5 bases and 2 bases, with 10 bases remaining between them. This CDR3 contains 15 residues. CDR1 and CDR2 (germline): SEHNR, FQNEAQ (reference sequence). Sample: PBMCs. The receptor comes from a woman between 25 and 40 years old in good health and CMV-seronegative. V usage is TRBV7-9 and J usage is TRBJ1-6, with D maybe TRBD1 (6 bases). CDR3 residues: CASSQGHPYNSPLHF. In DNA, the CDR3 is TGTGCCAGCAGCCAGGGACATCCCTATAATTCACCCCTCCACTTT.